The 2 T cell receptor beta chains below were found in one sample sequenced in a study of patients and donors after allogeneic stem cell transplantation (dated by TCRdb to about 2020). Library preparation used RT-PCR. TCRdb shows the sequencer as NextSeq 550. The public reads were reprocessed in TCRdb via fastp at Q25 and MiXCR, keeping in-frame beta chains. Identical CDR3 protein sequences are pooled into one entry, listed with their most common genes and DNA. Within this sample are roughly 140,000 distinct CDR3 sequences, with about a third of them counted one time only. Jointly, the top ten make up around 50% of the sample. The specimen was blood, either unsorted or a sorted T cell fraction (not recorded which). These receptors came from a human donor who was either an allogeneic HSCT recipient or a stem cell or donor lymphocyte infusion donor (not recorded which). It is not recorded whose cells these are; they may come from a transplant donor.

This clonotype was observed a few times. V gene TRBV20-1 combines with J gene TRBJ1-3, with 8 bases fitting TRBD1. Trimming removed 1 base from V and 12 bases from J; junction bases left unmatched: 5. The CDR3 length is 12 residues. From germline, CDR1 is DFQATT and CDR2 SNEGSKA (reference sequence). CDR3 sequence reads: CSARVDRANIYF. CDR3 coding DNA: TGCAGTGCTAGAGTGGACAGGGCGAACATATATTTT.

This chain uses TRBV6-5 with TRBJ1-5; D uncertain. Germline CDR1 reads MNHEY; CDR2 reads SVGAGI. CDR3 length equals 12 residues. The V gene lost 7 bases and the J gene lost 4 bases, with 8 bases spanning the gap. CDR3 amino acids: CASNQPNQPQHF. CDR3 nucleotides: TGTGCCAGCAATCAACCTAATCAGCCCCAGCATTTT.